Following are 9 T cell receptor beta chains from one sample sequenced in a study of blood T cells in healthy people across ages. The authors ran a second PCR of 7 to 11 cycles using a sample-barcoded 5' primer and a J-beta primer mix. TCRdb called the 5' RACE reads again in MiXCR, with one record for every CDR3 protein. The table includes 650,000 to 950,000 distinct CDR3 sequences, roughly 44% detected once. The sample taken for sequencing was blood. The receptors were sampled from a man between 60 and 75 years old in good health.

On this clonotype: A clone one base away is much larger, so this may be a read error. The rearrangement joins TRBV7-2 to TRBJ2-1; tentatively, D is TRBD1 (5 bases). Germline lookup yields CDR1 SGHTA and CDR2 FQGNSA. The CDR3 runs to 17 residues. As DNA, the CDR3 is TGTGCCAGCAACTTAGTTGCCGGAAGGGGCTCCTACAATGAGCAGTTCTTC. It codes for CASNLVAGRGSYNEQFF.

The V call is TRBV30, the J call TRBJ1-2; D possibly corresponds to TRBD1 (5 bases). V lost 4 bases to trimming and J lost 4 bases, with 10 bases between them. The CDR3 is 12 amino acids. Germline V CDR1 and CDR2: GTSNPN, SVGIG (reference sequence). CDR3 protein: CAWKRRAYGYTF. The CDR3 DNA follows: TGTGCCTGGAAACGCAGGGCCTATGGCTACACCTTC.

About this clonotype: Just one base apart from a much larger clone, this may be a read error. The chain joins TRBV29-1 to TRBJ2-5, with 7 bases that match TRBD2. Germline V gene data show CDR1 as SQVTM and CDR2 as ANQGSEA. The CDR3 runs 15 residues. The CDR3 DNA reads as TGCGGCGTTGAAGATGGGGAGGGGAACCAAGAGACCCAGTACTTC. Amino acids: CGVEDGEGNQETQYF.

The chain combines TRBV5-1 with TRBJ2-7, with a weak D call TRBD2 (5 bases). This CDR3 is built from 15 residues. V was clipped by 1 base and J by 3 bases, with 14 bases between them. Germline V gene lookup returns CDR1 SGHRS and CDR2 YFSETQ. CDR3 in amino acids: CASSLNIGDYYEQYF. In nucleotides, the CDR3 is TGCGCCAGCAGCTTGAACATCGGTGACTACTACGAGCAGTACTTC. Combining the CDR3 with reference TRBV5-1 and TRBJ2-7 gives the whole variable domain KAGVTQTPRYLIKTRGQQVTLSCSPISGHRSVSWYQQTPGQGLQFLFEYFSETQRNKGNFPGRFSGRQFSNSRSEMNVSTLELGDSALYLCASSLNIGDYYEQYFGPGTRLTVT.

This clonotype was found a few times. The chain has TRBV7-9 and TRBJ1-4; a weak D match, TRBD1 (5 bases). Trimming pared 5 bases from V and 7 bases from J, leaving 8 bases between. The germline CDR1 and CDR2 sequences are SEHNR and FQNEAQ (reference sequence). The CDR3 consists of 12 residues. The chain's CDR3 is CASSAGSEKLFF. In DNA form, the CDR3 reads TGTGCCAGCAGCGCAGGGAGTGAAAAACTGTTTTTT. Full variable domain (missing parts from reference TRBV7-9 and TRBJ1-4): DTGVSQNPRHKITKRGQNVTFRCDPISEHNRLYWYRQTLGQGPEFLTYFQNEAQLEKSRLLSDRFSAERPKGSFSTLEIQRTEQGDSAMYLCASSAGSEKLFFGSGTQLSVL.

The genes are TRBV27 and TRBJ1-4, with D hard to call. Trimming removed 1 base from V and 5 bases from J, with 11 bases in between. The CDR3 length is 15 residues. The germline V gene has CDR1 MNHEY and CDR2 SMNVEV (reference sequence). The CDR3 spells CASSLFQTQNEKLFF. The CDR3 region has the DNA TGTGCCAGCAGTTTATTTCAGACTCAAAATGAAAAACTGTTTTTT.

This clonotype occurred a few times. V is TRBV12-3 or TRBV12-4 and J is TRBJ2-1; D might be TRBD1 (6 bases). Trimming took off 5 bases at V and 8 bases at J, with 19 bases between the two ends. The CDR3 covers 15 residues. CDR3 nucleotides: TGTGCCAGCAGTATAGAAGGCAGGGGATTGGATGAGCAGTTCTTC. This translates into CASSIEGRGLDEQFF.

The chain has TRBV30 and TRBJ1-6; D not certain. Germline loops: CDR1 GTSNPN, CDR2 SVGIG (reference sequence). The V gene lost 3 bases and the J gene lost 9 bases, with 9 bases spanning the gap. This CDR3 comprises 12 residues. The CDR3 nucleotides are TGTGCCTGGAGCACCACTGCTTCACCCCTCCACTTT. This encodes CAWSTTASPLHF.

The CDR3 sequence is CASSLPKTSTDTQYF. The CDR3 region has the DNA TGTGCCAGCAGTTTACCAAAGACTAGCACAGATACGCAGTATTTT. V is TRBV27 and J is TRBJ2-3; D unresolved. V lost 2 bases and J 0 bases, leaving 9 bases between the germline ends. The CDR3 is 15 amino acids. CDR1 and CDR2 from the germline V gene are MNHEY and SMNVEV (reference sequence).